Listed here are 11 T cell receptor beta chains from one sample, sequenced in a study of blood T cell repertoires in COVID-19. Assay used: immunoSEQ multiplex PCR; TCRdb lists only in-frame clones, some missing. The sample comprises 340,000 or so clones, around 86% of which are singletons, and 1% rests with the top ten. Input material: peripheral blood. These receptors were collected from a man aged 50 or older with active or convalescent COVID-19.

V usage is TRBV15 and J usage is TRBJ2-5; weak D call: TRBD1 (7 bases). Trimming shortened V by 0 bases and J by 5 bases, and 13 bases separated the two germline ends. Germline V lookup: CDR1 LNHNV, CDR2 YYDKDF (reference sequence). The CDR3 loop spans 15 amino acids. The CDR3 reads CATSRDRAGGETQYF. Written as DNA, the CDR3 is TGTGCCACCAGCAGAGATCGGGCAGGGGGGGAGACCCAGTACTTC.

Details on this clone: Other DNA sequences in this sample translate to the same CDR3. The chain has TRBV4-2 and TRBJ1-5; 7 bases agree with TRBD1. CDR1 LGHNA and CDR2 YNFKEQ come from the germline V gene. Trimming removed 0 bases from V and 5 bases from J; junction bases left unmatched: 4. The CDR3 spans 15 residues. The CDR3 nucleotides read TGTGCCAGCAGCCAAGATCCAGGGGGAGATCAGCCCCAGCATTTT. Amino acids: CASSQDPGGDQPQHF.

The chain uses TRBV5-6 and TRBJ2-5; D possibly corresponds to TRBD2 (5 bases). The CDR3 extends over 13 amino acids. CDR1 is SGHDT and CDR2 is YYEEEE in the germline V gene. The germline V and J ends were trimmed by 4 bases and 5 bases, with 12 bases remaining between them. The CDR3 spells CASSESGYETQYF. In DNA, the CDR3 is TGTGCCAGCAGCGAGTCGGGATACGAGACCCAGTACTTC.

In its sample, this clone was seen once. This sequence joins TRBV5-1 and TRBJ2-3; 10 positions match TRBD2. CDR1 and CDR2 from the germline V gene are SGHRS and YFSETQ. Trimming took 7 bases from V and 2 from J; bases not matched to a gene: 7. This CDR3 contains 15 residues. The CDR3 reads CASRLGLANTDTQYF. CDR3 in DNA: TGCGCCAGCCGCCTGGGACTAGCGAACACAGATACGCAGTATTTT.

As DNA, the CDR3 is TGTGCCAGCAGCCTGGCCATCCAGGGGAACACTGAAGCTTTCTTT. As protein: CASSLAIQGNTEAFF. The chain couples TRBV5-6 to TRBJ1-1; weak D call: TRBD1 (5 bases). This CDR3 comprises 15 residues. With 4 bases removed from V and 1 base from J, the gap between germline ends came to 14 bases. Germline assignment: CDR1 SGHDT and CDR2 YYEEEE.

The chain has TRBV7-9 and TRBJ1-6; D possibly corresponds to TRBD1 (6 bases). Per germline, CDR1 SEHNR and CDR2 FQNEAQ (reference sequence). CDR3 length: 14 residues. Trimming removed 2 bases at V and 7 bases at J, with 9 bases between. In nucleotides, the CDR3 is TGTGCCAGCAGCTTAAATAGGGGGAATTCACCCCTCCACTTT. Protein: CASSLNRGNSPLHF.

The chain links TRBV9 to TRBJ1-2, with 7 bases fitting TRBD1. The germline V gene has CDR1 SGDLS and CDR2 YYNGEE. This CDR3 comprises 14 residues. V lost 4 bases, J lost 5 bases, and 8 bases stayed unmatched. CDR3 coding DNA: TGTGCCAGCAGCCCAACAGGGGACAGATATGGCTACACCTTC. Encoded protein: CASSPTGDRYGYTF. The full variable domain, its missing parts supplied by reference TRBV9 and TRBJ1-2, is DSGVTQTPKHLITATGQRVTLRCSPRSGDLSVYWYQQSLDQGLQFLIQYYNGEERAKGNILERFSAQQFPDLHSELNLSSLELGDSALYFCASSPTGDRYGYTFGSGTRLTVV.

The chain combines TRBV6-5 with TRBJ1-5; D may be TRBD1 (5 bases). V was cut by 5 bases and J by 8 bases, with 16 bases left in between. The germline gives CDR1 MNHEY, CDR2 SVGAGI. The CDR3 consists of 14 residues. The CDR3 spells CASSHRDSFKPQHF. The DNA of the CDR3 is TGTGCCAGCAGTCACCGGGACTCGTTTAAGCCCCAGCATTTT.

The CDR3 region is CASSQRGLDYTDTQYF. CDR3 coding DNA: TGTGCCAGCAGCCAAAGAGGACTAGACTACACAGATACGCAGTATTTT. The rearrangement uses TRBV4-2 and TRBJ2-3; the match to TRBD2 covers 7 bases. There are 16 residues in the CDR3. The V segment lost 2 bases and the J segment 2 bases; nucleotides outside the gene matches: 7. Germline-derived CDR1 and CDR2 are LGHNA and YNFKEQ.

This chain joins TRBV19 and TRBJ1-4, with 7 bases fitting TRBD1. In germline, CDR1 is LNHDA, CDR2 SQIVND (reference sequence). J gave up 0 bases and V 7 bases, and 5 bases lay outside the gene matches. The CDR3 is 15 residues long. The CDR3 DNA sequence: TGTGCCAGTACCGGGGACAGTTCAACTAATGAAAAACTGTTTTTT. Translation gives CASTGDSSTNEKLFF.

The V and J genes are TRBV5-6 and TRBJ2-6; D uncertain. The V gene's germline CDR1 is SGHDT and CDR2 YYEEEE. V lost 4 bases, J lost 0 bases, and 14 bases lay in between. CDR3 length: 17 amino acids. CDR3 DNA sequence: TGTGCCAGCAGCCCACCGGTCGGGTTCTCTGGGGCCAACGTCCTGACTTTC. Translation: CASSPPVGFSGANVLTF. Together with reference TRBV5-6 and TRBJ2-6, the CDR3 gives the full variable domain: DAGVTQSPTHLIKTRGQQVTLRCSPKSGHDTVSWYQQALGQGPQFIFQYYEEEERQRGNFPDRFSGHQFPNYSSELNVNALLLGDSALYLCASSPPVGFSGANVLTFGAGSRLTVL.